The 21 T cell receptor beta chains below come from one sample, sequenced in a study of T-cell memory formation after mild COVID-19. TCRdb passed the 5' RACE reads through MiXCR, listing each CDR3 protein once. The sample includes approximately 410,000 distinct CDR3 sequences, 20% to 30% seen only once; the top ten take around 13%. The sequencing input was PBMCs or a T cell subset sorted from them (not recorded which). These receptors all come from an adult woman who had mild COVID-19 (a few samples of this study predate the infection). Cell type and time point are not known.

J is TRBJ2-2 and V is TRBV6-2 or TRBV6-3; D gene ambiguous. Trimming shortened V by 2 bases and J by 6 bases, and 10 bases separated the two germline ends. The germline V gene has CDR1 MNHEY and CDR2 SVGEGT. This CDR3 is 14 amino acids long. The CDR3 nucleotides are TGTGCCAGCAGTTACGATAGGACCCCCGGGGAGCTGTTTTTT. Translated, it gives CASSYDRTPGELFF.

The table lists this clonotype with a few counts. The chain uses TRBV21-1 and TRBJ1-5. TRBV21-1 is labeled a pseudogene. The CDR3 is 13 residues long. The CDR3 sequence: CASSKGGNQPQHF. The CDR3, as DNA: TGTGCCAGCAGCAAAGGGGGAAATCAGCCCCAGCATTTT.

This clonotype was seen a few times. This chain links TRBV6-6 with TRBJ2-7; 8 nucleotides align to TRBD1. Trimming took 5 bases from V and 0 from J; bases not matched to a gene: 6. The CDR3 is 15 residues long. The germline CDR1 and CDR2 sequences are MNHNY and SVGAGI (reference sequence). DNA for the CDR3: TGTGCCAGCAGTCCTCGGGACAGGCACTCCTACGAGCAGTACTTC. This sequence encodes CASSPRDRHSYEQYF.

The CDR3 coding sequence is TGTGCCACCAGAAGCGGACAGGGAACCTCCTACGAGCAGTACTTC. Its translation: CATRSGQGTSYEQYF. The gene calls are TRBV24-1 and TRBJ2-7; 8 positions match TRBD1. CDR3 length: 15 amino acids. The V gene's germline CDR1 is KGHDR and CDR2 SFDVKD. Trimming cost V 7 bases and J 0 bases; bases outside gene matches: 7.

There are a few counts of this clonotype. The J gene is TRBJ2-7, the V gene TRBV9, with TRBD1 matching over 8 bases. Looked up from germline, CDR1 is SGDLS and CDR2 is YYNGEE. Losses at the gene ends were 4 bases for V and 3 bases for J; bases not matched to a gene: 15. The CDR3 has 17 residues. CDR3 region: CASSPAWTAGTGYEQYF. The CDR3 bases are TGTGCCAGCAGCCCGGCTTGGACGGCCGGGACAGGCTACGAGCAGTACTTC.

The genes are TRBV20-1 and TRBJ1-1, with 7 bases fitting TRBD1. V shed 3 bases, J shed 10 bases, and the junction held 8 bases outside the gene matches. The V gene's germline CDR1 is DFQATT and CDR2 SNEGSKA (reference sequence). This CDR3 is built from 12 residues. This CDR3 reads CSASGQGVLAFF. CDR3 in DNA: TGCAGTGCTAGTGGGCAGGGGGTTTTAGCTTTCTTT.

This clonotype was detected a few times. The chain carries TRBV24-1 and TRBJ2-3; 7 positions match TRBD1. The CDR3 runs to 13 residues. Germline CDR1 reads KGHDR; CDR2 reads SFDVKD. Trimming removed 4 bases from V and 9 bases from J; junction bases left unmatched: 6. The CDR3 loop is CATSEIMTGTQYF. The CDR3 DNA sequence: TGTGCCACCAGTGAGATAATGACAGGGACGCAGTATTTT.

CDR3 in amino acids: CASPRQGTDTQYF. The DNA of the CDR3 is TGTGCCAGTCCTCGACAGGGTACAGATACGCAGTATTTT. The V gene is TRBV6-5, the J gene TRBJ2-3; 7 bases are shared with TRBD1. Germline CDR1 is MNHEY and CDR2 is SVGAGI. The CDR3 is 13 residues long. J lost 3 bases, V lost 9 bases, and 6 bases had no gene match.

The sample holds a few counts of this clonotype. This chain uses TRBV6-1 with TRBJ2-2; 7 positions match TRBD1. The CDR3 is made up of 14 amino acids. Germline CDR1 is MNHNS and CDR2 is SASEGT. V shed 6 bases, J shed 5 bases, and the junction held 6 bases outside the gene matches. The CDR3 sequence: CASSQGQWTGELFF. The DNA of the CDR3 is TGTGCCAGCAGCCAGGGACAGTGGACCGGGGAGCTGTTTTTT.

In this sample, this clonotype turned up a few times. This chain connects TRBV20-1 to TRBJ1-5; the D gene is possibly TRBD1 (5 bases). The ends were cut back, 5 bases at V and 3 bases at J, with 11 bases in the middle. In germline, CDR1 is DFQATT, CDR2 SNEGSKA (reference sequence). CDR3 length: 13 amino acids. CDR3 coding DNA: TGCAGTGCTCTAGGGGCTTCCAATCAGCCCCAGCATTTT. Its translation: CSALGASNQPQHF.

The chain combines TRBV15 with TRBJ2-7; D may match TRBD1 or TRBD2 (5 bases each). V was clipped by 1 base and J by 6 bases, with 19 bases between them. CDR3 length equals 16 residues. Germline-derived CDR1 and CDR2 are LNHNV and YYDKDF (reference sequence). This chain's CDR3 is CATSRGSGPSLPEQYF. The CDR3 nucleotides are TGTGCCACCAGCAGAGGTTCGGGACCCAGCCTACCCGAGCAGTACTTC.

This clonotype showed up just a few times. V usage is TRBV15 and J usage is TRBJ1-1; D possibly corresponds to TRBD1 (6 bases). CDR1 and CDR2 (germline): LNHNV, YYDKDF (reference sequence). The ends were cut back, 1 base at V and 4 bases at J, with 13 bases in the middle. The CDR3 spans 15 residues. CDR3 protein: CATSRGPGGGTEAFF. CDR3 DNA sequence: TGTGCCACCAGCAGAGGTCCCGGGGGCGGCACTGAAGCTTTCTTT.

This clonotype appeared a few times. The chain recombines TRBV7-9 with TRBJ2-7; possible D gene TRBD2, 7 bases. The V gene's germline CDR1 is SEHNR and CDR2 FQNEAQ (reference sequence). Between the trimmed V and J ends, which lost 8 bases and 4 bases, there was a span of 21 bases. This CDR3 is 15 amino acids long. The CDR3 nucleotides are TGTGCCAGCTCAACCCTAGGGGGGGCGCCTTACGAGCAGTACTTC. Protein sequence: CASSTLGGAPYEQYF.

The chain has TRBV7-9 and TRBJ2-3, with 14 positions matching TRBD2. CDR1 is SEHNR, CDR2 FQNEAQ, per germline (reference sequence). With V trimmed by 5 bases and J by 5 bases, 6 bases remained unmatched. The CDR3 is 16 residues long. The CDR3 spells CASSRGLAGAVDTQYF. The CDR3 DNA sequence: TGTGCCAGCAGCCGGGGACTAGCGGGAGCGGTAGATACGCAGTATTTT.

In this sample, this clonotype turned up a few times. J is TRBJ2-3 and V is TRBV20-1, with 10 bases fitting TRBD2. CDR1 is DFQATT, CDR2 SNEGSKA, per germline (reference sequence). The CDR3 runs to 16 residues. V lost 0 bases to trimming and J lost 1 base; unmatched junction nucleotides: 4. DNA of the CDR3: TGCAGTGCTAGAGATTACGGACTAGCGGGCACAGATACGCAGTATTTT. Translating it yields CSARDYGLAGTDTQYF.

This clonotype was seen repeatedly, ten times or more. This chain links TRBV11-2 with TRBJ2-7, with D hard to call. This CDR3 has 16 residues. The V and J ends lost 5 bases and 2 bases respectively, with 19 bases between them. Germline V gives CDR1 SGHAT, CDR2 FQNNGV. This CDR3 is CASSPTVAESAYEQYF. CDR3 DNA sequence: TGTGCCAGCAGCCCCACGGTGGCGGAAAGCGCCTACGAGCAGTACTTC.

This clonotype has a single count. The chain links TRBV7-2 to TRBJ1-1; D unresolved. Trimming stripped 5 bases from V and 6 bases from J, with 16 bases between. The CDR3 extends over 14 amino acids. Germline-derived CDR1 and CDR2 are SGHTA and FQGNSA. The CDR3 sequence: CASSPGRTGPEAFF. CDR3 nucleotides: TGTGCCAGCAGCCCCGGACGGACGGGCCCTGAAGCTTTCTTT.

This clonotype was counted between two and nine times. The V and J genes are TRBV5-1 and TRBJ2-3; 9 nucleotides agree with TRBD2. J lost 4 bases, V lost 0 bases, and 6 bases had no gene match. Germline loops: CDR1 SGHRS, CDR2 YFSETQ. The length of the CDR3 is 16 residues. The CDR3 sequence: CASSLVAGGPADTQYF. The DNA for the CDR3 is TGCGCCAGCAGCTTGGTTGCGGGAGGGCCCGCAGATACGCAGTATTTT.

The J gene is TRBJ2-5, the V gene TRBV5-5, with D perhaps given as TRBD1 or TRBD2 (5 bases each). CDR1 and CDR2 from the germline V gene are SGHKS and YYEKEE (reference sequence). Trimming left V 3 bases short and J 5 bases short, with 11 bases between. This CDR3 comprises 13 residues. The CDR3 nucleotides read TGTGCCAGCAGCTCGGGGCTGTGGGAGACCCAGTACTTC. Translating gives CASSSGLWETQYF.

This sequence joins TRBV5-1 and TRBJ2-3; D is possibly TRBD1 or TRBD2 (5 bases each). Trimming shortened V by 4 bases and J by 11 bases, and 11 bases separated the two germline ends. The CDR3 is 11 residues long. The V gene's germline CDR1 is SGHRS and CDR2 YFSETQ. CDR3 sequence reads: CASSRDHGQYF. In DNA form, the CDR3 reads TGCGCCAGCAGCAGGGACCACGGGCAGTATTTT.

This clonotype was seen ten or more times. The genes are TRBV5-1 and TRBJ2-7; a possible D gene is TRBD1 (6 bases). CDR3 size: 15 residues. The V end was cut by 2 bases, the J end by 2 bases, with 14 bases between. Per the germline V gene, CDR1 is SGHRS and CDR2 is YFSETQ. The CDR3 protein is CASSFKLDSTYEQYF. The DNA of the CDR3 is TGCGCCAGCAGCTTCAAACTGGACAGTACCTACGAGCAGTACTTC. The variable domain in full, with the rest retrieved from reference TRBV5-1 and TRBJ2-7, is KAGVTQTPRYLIKTRGQQVTLSCSPISGHRSVSWYQQTPGQGLQFLFEYFSETQRNKGNFPGRFSGRQFSNSRSEMNVSTLELGDSALYLCASSFKLDSTYEQYFGPGTRLTVT.